Listed below are T cell receptor beta chains from one sample, sequenced in a study of OX40 agonist ivuxolimab in advanced cancers. Using immunoSEQ multiplex PCR, the repertoire was profiled, and TCRdb retains in-frame clones only, with some absent. This sample has about 82,000 clones, with roughly 90% found just once. The material sequenced was CD4+ or CD8+ T cells sorted from blood, taken in a trial of the OX40 agonist ivuxolimab. The origin of the receptors is an adult with an advanced solid tumor such as melanoma, head and neck, liver or kidney cancer. Both conserved end residues are part of each CDR3. The D gene is left open where the match is weak. Size is stated for part of the rows, as once, few or many counts, or as a class when the clone is expanded.

V gene	D gene	clone size	J gene	CDR3 DNA	CDR3 protein
TRBV15	TRBD1	-	TRBJ2-3	TGTGCCACCAGCAGACAGGGGGTGAGAACAGATACGCAGTATTTT	CATSRQGVRTDTQYF
TRBV4-2	TRBD1	-	TRBJ1-5	TGTGCCAGCAGCCTACAGGGGGCGGCGAATCAGCCCCAGCATTTT	CASSLQGAANQPQHF
TRBV11-2	-	-	TRBJ1-1	TGTGCCAGCAGCTTGGGATTGAACACTGAAGCTTTCTTT	CASSLGLNTEAFF
TRBV7-3	-	-	TRBJ1-1	TGTGCCAGCAGCCAGGGACAAGTGAACACTGAAGCTTTCTTT	CASSQGQVNTEAFF
TRBV6-5	-	once	TRBJ1-2	TGTGCCAGCAGCCCCGTTGCCGGGGGCTACACCTTC	CASSPVAGGYTF
TRBV4-2	-	-	TRBJ2-2	TGTGCCAGCAGCCTAGGTTGGGAGCTGTTTTTT	CASSLGWELFF
TRBV10-3	-	-	TRBJ2-7	TGTGCCATCAGTGGTGGGACCTACGAGCAGTACTTC	CAISGGTYEQYF
TRBV5-1	-	-	TRBJ2-3	TGCGCCAGCACCTGGGAGGCTAGCACAGATACGCAGTATTTT	CASTWEASTDTQYF
TRBV27	-	-	TRBJ1-1	TGTGCCAGCAGTCTAGAAAGGGGTGGCACTGAAGCTTTCTTT	CASSLERGGTEAFF
TRBV27	-	-	TRBJ2-6	TGTGCCAGCAGTTGGCAGGGCGGTTCTGGGGCCAACGTCCTGACTTTC	CASSWQGGSGANVLTF
TRBV7-2	TRBD2	-	TRBJ2-7	TGTGCCAGCAGCCAACTAGCGGGGAGGGGCGAGCAGTACTTC	CASSQLAGRGEQYF
TRBV4-1	-	-	TRBJ2-2	TGCGCCAGCAGCCAAGACGTAAAGGGGGCGAACACCGGGGAGCTGTTTTTT	CASSQDVKGANTGELFF
TRBV5-4	-	-	TRBJ2-7	TGTGCCAGCAGCTTGTATCGCACAGGTGCTCTCGACGAGCAGTACTTC	CASSLYRTGALDEQYF
TRBV2	TRBD1	-	TRBJ2-7	TGTGCCAGCAGGAATACAGGGGTCTACGAGCAGTACTTC	CASRNTGVYEQYF
TRBV7-9	TRBD1	-	TRBJ1-2	TGTGCCAGCAGCTTAGGGACAGGGTATGGCTACACCTTC	CASSLGTGYGYTF
TRBV5-1	-	few	TRBJ1-3	TGCGCCAGCAGCTTAGGACAGTCCTACTCTGGAAACACCATATATTTT	CASSLGQSYSGNTIYF
TRBV18	TRBD1	-	TRBJ1-5	TGTGCCAGCTCACGTATAGGGACAGGGGGCGCCGGTAGCAATCAGCCCCAGCATTTT	CASSRIGTGGAGSNQPQHF
TRBV6-1	-	-	TRBJ1-5	TGTGCCAGCAGTGAAGCGCTGGGGAGCAATCAGCCCCAGCATTTT	CASSEALGSNQPQHF
TRBV27	-	-	TRBJ2-2	TGTGCCAGCAGTTTATCACAGAGTATCACCGGGGAGCTGTTTTTT	CASSLSQSITGELFF
TRBV7-2	TRBD1	-	TRBJ2-3	TGTGCCAGCAGCTTGGGGACGGGACAGGAGGAGTATTTT	CASSLGTGQEEYF
TRBV19	-	-	TRBJ1-4	TGTGCCAGTAGCCGAACTGAACCAGGGGCCTCTAATGAAAAACTGTTTTTT	CASSRTEPGASNEKLFF
TRBV14	-	-	TRBJ1-1	TGTGCCAGCAGCCAAGAGAGCGGCAGGTTTGCTTTCTTT	CASSQESGRFAFF
TRBV6-5	-	-	TRBJ2-3	TGTGCCAGCAGTCTCCAGCGGGCGGATACGCAGTATTTT	CASSLQRADTQYF
TRBV28	-	-	TRBJ1-5	TGTGCCAGCAGATCGACAGATCAGCCCCAGCATTTT	CASRSTDQPQHF
TRBV10-2	TRBD1	-	TRBJ2-5	TGCGCCAGCAGCTGGGACAGACAACAAGAGACCCAGTACTTC	CASSWDRQQETQYF
TRBV11-1	-	-	TRBJ1-2	TGTGCCAGCAGCTTGGGACAAGCCTATGGCTACACCTTC	CASSLGQAYGYTF
TRBV27	-	once	TRBJ2-5	TGTGCCAGCAGTTTATCCGGTGTCGGGATGTACCAAGAGACCCAGTACTTC	CASSLSGVGMYQETQYF
TRBV30	TRBD1	-	TRBJ1-6	TGTGCCTGGAGAGCCGGACAGGGAAGAAATTCACCCCTCCACTTT	CAWRAGQGRNSPLHF
TRBV29-1	-	-	TRBJ2-7	TGCAGCGTCGACCACGAGCAGTACTTC	CSVDHEQYF
TRBV6-5	-	-	TRBJ1-5	TGTGCCAGCAGTTATGGTCCGGGGTTGAGCCAGCCCCAGCATTTT	CASSYGPGLSQPQHF
TRBV5-6	-	-	TRBJ1-1	TGTGCCAGCAGCTTAAAGAGTCTTTTGAACACTGAAGCTTTCTTT	CASSLKSLLNTEAFF
TRBV4-1	-	-	TRBJ1-6	TGCGCCAGCAGCTCTCCACAGTATAATTCACCCCTCCACTTT	CASSSPQYNSPLHF
TRBV19	TRBD1	-	TRBJ2-1	TGTGCCAGTAGATTACAGGGGGCTGGAGGCGAGCAGTTCTTC	CASRLQGAGGEQFF
TRBV9	-	-	TRBJ1-6	TGTGCCAGCAGCGGAGGGATCTCCTATAATTCACCCCTCCACTTT	CASSGGISYNSPLHF
TRBV27	-	-	TRBJ1-5	TGTGCCAGCAGAGAGGGTGTCAGTCAGCCCCAGCATTTT	CASREGVSQPQHF
TRBV27	-	-	TRBJ2-3	TGTGCCAGCAGTTTAGAGCCGTTTGGTGATACGCAGTATTTT	CASSLEPFGDTQYF
TRBV11-3	TRBD2	once	TRBJ2-1	TGTGCCAGCAGCCAGGGACTAGCGGGAGTCGGATGGCAGTTCTTC	CASSQGLAGVGWQFF
TRBV18	-	-	TRBJ1-3	TGTGCCAGCTCACCACAGGCCAGCTCTGGAAACACCATATATTTT	CASSPQASSGNTIYF
TRBV2	TRBD2	-	TRBJ2-3	TGTGCCAGCAGTGTTTTGGGGGGGTCCTCCACAGATACGCAGTATTTT	CASSVLGGSSTDTQYF
TRBV6-5	TRBD2	-	TRBJ2-7	TGTGCCAGCGGACGGAACGGGGGGGCCGGGTACGAGCAGTACTTC	CASGRNGGAGYEQYF
TRBV27	-	-	TRBJ1-6	TGTGCCAGCAGTTTCTGGGACCCCAATTCACCCCTCCACTTT	CASSFWDPNSPLHF
TRBV6-1	-	-	TRBJ1-2	TGTGCCAGCAACCCAGTAGGGACGGGCTATGGCTACACCTTC	CASNPVGTGYGYTF
TRBV5-1	-	-	TRBJ1-4	TGCGCCAGCAGCCGTGGTTTTGGTGAAAAACTGTTTTTT	CASSRGFGEKLFF
TRBV9	-	-	TRBJ1-4	TGTGCCAGCGGAAGCCTCGAAGGTGAAAAACTGTTTTTT	CASGSLEGEKLFF
TRBV7-3	TRBD1	once	TRBJ2-1	TGTGCCAGCAGCTTCTCGGGACAGGTTGTAATAGATGAGCAGTTCTTC	CASSFSGQVVIDEQFF
TRBV6-4	TRBD2	once	TRBJ2-3	TGTGCCAGCAGTGCTAGCGGGGGCCGCACAGATACGCAGTATTTT	CASSASGGRTDTQYF
TRBV30	TRBD1	-	TRBJ1-5	TGTGCCTGGAGTCGAGTTCTACAGGGGATTGGCCACTATAGCAATCAGCCCCAGCATTTT	CAWSRVLQGIGHYSNQPQHF
TRBV10-3	TRBD1	-	TRBJ2-2	TGTGCCATCAGTGAGTCGGCAGGGGGAGTCACCGGGGAGCTGTTTTTT	CAISESAGGVTGELFF
TRBV14	-	-	TRBJ1-2	TGTGCCAGCAGCCAAGCGCAAGGATATGGCTACACCTTC	CASSQAQGYGYTF